Below, one T cell receptor (beta chain) is given with its context. Its antigen is undetermined. V shed 0 bases, J shed 1 base, and the junction held 5 bases outside the gene matches. This CDR3 contains 16 residues. Germline CDR1 is SGHNT and CDR2 is YYREEE (reference sequence). The PCR employed 60 Vbeta primers together with 13 Jbeta primers. Assay: immunoSEQ multiplex PCR; the TCRdb copy retains only in-frame clones and omits some. The sample records 150,000 to 200,000 clones, roughly 85% being singletons. The data were obtained in a study of cytomegalovirus exposure and HLA in healthy donors. Points from the study as a whole: Among donors in an Asian-associated ancestry cluster, a later analysis reportedly found fewer N-insertions than the approximately 700-donor mean. Later analysis revealed greater clonal expansion in HLA-associated TCR beta chains than in equally common others.

This receptor was identified in a woman aged 45 to 65 in good health and CMV-seropositive. Material: PBMCs. V and J are TRBV5-4 and TRBJ1-1; 8 bases are a match to TRBD1. The CDR3, as DNA: TGTGCCAGCAGCTTGGGGCAGGGGGCCACGAACACTGAAGCTTTCTTT. Protein product: CASSLGQGATNTEAFF.